Listed below are T cell receptor beta chains from one sample, sequenced in a study of technical replicates of blood from a handful of donors. Only in-frame clones appear in the TCRdb table, and some are missing; sequencing was by immunoSEQ multiplex PCR. Among just under 85,000 clones, roughly nine tenths were seen once, and the ten largest hold around 0.25%. Source material: T cells isolated from PBMCs. The receptors were gathered from a human donor in good health. Each CDR3 is given with its conserved first and last residue. D genes are given only for firm matches. Size values are once, few and many counts, or a class for expanded clones, and some rows have none.

v_call	clone_size	j_call	d_call	cdr3_aa	cdr3_nt
TRBV29-1	-	TRBJ2-1	-	CSVEDLGLAEQFF	TGCAGCGTTGAAGATCTTGGGCTGGCAGAGCAGTTCTTC
TRBV9	few	TRBJ1-6	-	CASSVRGGVPLHF	TGTGCCAGCAGCGTTCGCGGGGGCGTACCCCTCCACTTT
TRBV19	-	TRBJ1-5	TRBD1	CASRGTGGIGNQPQHF	TGTGCCAGTAGGGGGACAGGGGGCATAGGCAATCAGCCCCAGCATTTT
TRBV7-8	-	TRBJ2-2	TRBD2	CASSWTSGGRSVTGELFF	TGTGCCAGCAGCTGGACTAGCGGGGGGAGGTCGGTCACCGGGGAGCTGTTTTTT
TRBV7-8	-	TRBJ2-5	TRBD2	CASSLRVVGLAETQYF	TGTGCCAGCAGCTTACGGGTGGTGGGACTAGCAGAGACCCAGTACTTC
TRBV18	-	TRBJ1-3	TRBD1	CASSPPQGGRGSGNTIYF	TGTGCCAGCTCCCCCCCACAGGGGGGGCGAGGAAGTGGAAACACCATATATTTT
TRBV11-3	-	TRBJ1-4	TRBD1	CASSDPWTGDNEKLFF	TGTGCCAGCAGCGACCCCTGGACAGGGGATAATGAAAAACTGTTTTTT
TRBV19	-	TRBJ1-2	-	CASSPTGYGYTF	TGTGCCAGTAGTCCGACGGGTTACGGCTACACCTTC
TRBV6-5	-	TRBJ2-1	-	CASSPSATYNEQFF	TGTGCCAGCAGTCCCAGCGCTACCTACAATGAGCAGTTCTTC
TRBV10-3	-	TRBJ1-5	-	CAISEFEGWRQPQHF	TGTGCCATCAGTGAGTTTGAGGGCTGGAGGCAGCCCCAGCATTTT
TRBV2	-	TRBJ2-3	TRBD2	CASSGLLADLNTDTQYF	TGTGCCAGCAGTGGTTTACTAGCGGACCTAAACACAGATACGCAGTATTTT
TRBV5-1	-	TRBJ2-3	TRBD2	CASSLGGSGNTDTQYF	TGCGCCAGCAGCTTGGGGGGTAGCGGGAACACAGATACGCAGTATTTT
TRBV27	-	TRBJ2-7	TRBD2	CASSSGPGSGSSEQYF	TGTGCCAGCAGTTCCGGGCCGGGTAGCGGGAGCAGCGAGCAGTACTTC
TRBV5-1	-	TRBJ2-7	TRBD1	CASSPTGGTYEQYF	TGCGCCAGCAGCCCCACAGGGGGCACGTACGAGCAGTACTTC
TRBV19	-	TRBJ2-1	TRBD2	CASSIFRLAGENEQFF	TGTGCCAGTAGTATATTCCGACTAGCGGGAGAGAATGAGCAGTTCTTC
TRBV6-6	-	TRBJ2-7	-	CASTPMATAYEQYF	TGTGCCAGCACCCCGATGGCCACCGCTTACGAGCAGTACTTC
TRBV7-9	-	TRBJ1-6	-	CASSLAQTGFNSPLHF	TGTGCCAGCAGCTTAGCTCAGACGGGATTCAATTCACCCCTCCACTTT
TRBV11-3	once	TRBJ1-1	-	CASSLGEVWGKNTEAFF	TGTGCCAGCAGCTTAGGGGAGGTTTGGGGGAAGAACACTGAAGCTTTCTTT
TRBV29-1	-	TRBJ1-3	-	CSVVRGTRNTIYF	TGCAGCGTTGTACGGGGAACCAGAAACACCATATATTTT
TRBV9	-	TRBJ2-7	-	CASSVGQASSYEQYF	TGTGCCAGCAGCGTAGGGCAGGCAAGCTCCTACGAGCAGTACTTC
TRBV14	-	TRBJ2-1	-	CASSPVGGFYNEQFF	TGTGCCAGCAGCCCAGTAGGAGGATTTTACAATGAGCAGTTCTTC
TRBV2	-	TRBJ1-5	TRBD1	CASRKGQGVYNQPQHF	TGTGCCAGCAGAAAAGGACAGGGGGTCTACAATCAGCCCCAGCATTTT
TRBV7-9	-	TRBJ1-1	-	CASSLTGLGTEAFF	TGTGCCAGCAGCTTAACGGGGTTGGGCACTGAAGCTTTCTTT
TRBV7-6	-	TRBJ2-5	-	CASSPPYQETQYF	TGTGCCAGCAGCCCCCCGTACCAAGAGACCCAGTACTTC
TRBV18	-	TRBJ2-5	TRBD2	CASSPPAGLAMETQYF	TGTGCCAGCTCACCACCAGCGGGACTAGCGATGGAGACCCAGTACTTC
TRBV6-5	-	TRBJ1-1	-	CASSNGYSAFF	TGTGCCAGCAGCAACGGGTACTCGGCTTTCTTT
TRBV6-1	-	TRBJ1-1	TRBD1	CASSEPYGQVNTEAFF	TGTGCCAGCAGTGAACCTTACGGACAGGTGAACACTGAAGCTTTCTTT
TRBV11-2	-	TRBJ2-3	TRBD2	CASSLDRTSPTRKYF	TGTGCCAGCAGCTTAGATCGGACTAGTCCTACACGTAAGTATTTT
TRBV5-1	-	TRBJ1-2	-	CASSLVAGGDYGYTF	TGCGCCAGCAGCTTGGTGGCTGGGGGCGACTATGGCTACACCTTC
TRBV10-3	-	TRBJ1-1	-	CAISESGQNTEAFF	TGTGCCATCAGTGAGTCGGGACAGAACACTGAAGCTTTCTTT
TRBV7-9	-	TRBJ2-2	-	CASSRVPGELFF	TGTGCCAGCAGCCGAGTCCCAGGGGAGCTGTTTTTT
TRBV19	-	TRBJ1-5	-	CASSIQIGQPQHF	TGTGCCAGTAGTATCCAGATTGGCCAGCCCCAGCATTTT
TRBV6-5	-	TRBJ1-1	-	CASSYSARVSEAFF	TGTGCCAGCAGTTACTCGGCCAGGGTATCTGAAGCTTTCTTT
TRBV2	-	TRBJ2-5	-	CASVGSLGGVSETQYF	TGTGCCAGCGTGGGTTCTTTAGGGGGGGTTTCAGAGACCCAGTACTTC
TRBV27	-	TRBJ2-7	TRBD2	CASTATGTSGRARSYEQYF	TGTGCCAGCACCGCAACCGGGACTAGCGGGAGGGCCCGATCCTACGAGCAGTACTTC
TRBV5-1	-	TRBJ1-1	-	CASSLAGGGSTEAFF	TGCGCCAGCAGCTTGGCCGGGGGTGGGAGCACTGAAGCTTTCTTT
TRBV6-5	few	TRBJ1-1	-	CASSESGSEAFF	TGTGCCAGCAGTGAATCCGGGAGTGAAGCTTTCTTT
TRBV9	-	TRBJ1-2	-	CASSVARGLGGYTF	TGTGCCAGCAGCGTAGCCCGGGGTTTGGGTGGCTACACCTTC
TRBV28	-	TRBJ2-7	TRBD1	CASSRPGQGPETSLHEQYF	TGTGCCAGCAGCCGACCGGGACAGGGCCCGGAGACTAGCCTCCACGAGCAGTACTTC